This TCR beta chain is from a study of OX40 agonist ivuxolimab in advanced cancers. Sequencing was performed with immunoSEQ multiplex PCR; in TCRdb, only in-frame clones are kept and a portion is missing. The table includes more than 50,000 clones, about 88% detected once. This CDR3 has 15 residues. Germline-derived CDR1 and CDR2 are MNHEY and SVGAGI. Trimming took 3 bases from V and 4 from J, leaving 15 bases between them. The J gene is TRBJ1-1, the V gene TRBV6-5; TRBD1 is a possible D gene (6 bases). Sample: CD4+ or CD8+ T cells sorted from blood, taken in a trial of the OX40 agonist ivuxolimab. This receptor was taken from an adult with an advanced solid tumor such as melanoma, head and neck, liver or kidney cancer. The CDR3 bases are TGTGCCAGCAGTTATAATTCCGAAGGGGGCACTGAAGCTTTCTTT. Protein: CASSYNSEGGTEAFF.